This T cell receptor beta chain derives from a study of blood T cell repertoires in COVID-19. Study in general: The study drew acute and convalescent COVID-19 samples from the United States, Italy and Spain. The cDNA or gDNA used as material had been derived from T cells, B-cell-depleted T cells, or PBMCs.

V lost 4 bases, J lost 5 bases, and 14 bases lay in between. The CDR3 is 14 amino acids. Authors' methods: It was from reference gene primer amplification that nucleated cell counts were estimated. TCRdb's copy holds only in-frame clones and misses some; the assay was immunoSEQ multiplex PCR. That table supplies the V and J calls and clone size; D and trimming were determined from the DNA. The profile shows 150,000 to 200,000 clones, about four fifths of them singletons. Patients in Seattle were enrolled during active infection, then followed longitudinally. Sequencing was performed on peripheral blood. This TCR came from a woman of 80 years or more with COVID-19, enrolled during active disease. The V gene is TRBV23-1, the J gene TRBJ2-5; D unclear. TRBV23-1 is identified as an open reading frame with a role that is uncertain. CDR3 in amino acids: CASSRGLFLETQYF. In DNA form, the CDR3 reads TGCGCCAGCAGTCGCGGCTTGTTTTTGGAGACCCAGTACTTC.